Following are 23 T cell receptor beta chains from one sample sequenced in a study of T cell clonality in common variable immunodeficiency. The method was immunoSEQ multiplex PCR; TCRdb's version includes in-frame clones alone and lacks a portion of them. The sample was found to contain approximately 81,000 clones, and every one recurs. Sequencing was done on a sample of peripheral blood mononuclear cells. These receptors were taken from a person aged 18 to 70 in good health.

This clone has a count of ten or more. The read finishes 3 residues shy of the CDR3 end, and the germline J gene is used to complete it. The rearrangement joins TRBV5-1 to TRBJ2-1; the match to TRBD1 covers 12 bases. V shed 3 bases, J shed 8 bases, and the junction held 12 bases outside the gene matches. Germline V gene data show CDR1 as SGHRS and CDR2 as YFSETQ. This CDR3 is 17 amino acids long. The CDR3: CASSSSGTGGDMYEQFF. The sequenced part of the CDR3 DNA is TGCGCCAGCAGCTCTTCCGGGACAGGGGGCGATATGTATGAG.

There are many counts of this clone. Coverage ceases 3 residues before the CDR3 finishes, and the germline J gene fills in the end. This sequence joins TRBV12-3 or TRBV12-4 and TRBJ2-5, with D unclear. The CDR3 spans 13 residues. Trimming took off 1 base at V and 7 bases at J, with 10 bases between the two ends. Incomplete CDR3 DNA: TGTGCCAGCAGTTTAGATAGGGTAGGGACC. The encoded protein is CASSLDRVGT. The CDR3 in full is CASSLDRVGTQYF.

This clone was recorded many times. The CDR3 loop is CASSLVAGGTGELFF. CDR3 DNA (partial): TGTGCCAGCAGCTTAGTAGCGGGAGGCACCGGGGAG. The chain couples TRBV7-9 to TRBJ2-2; the match to TRBD2 covers 10 bases. The read terminates 3 residues before the CDR3 end, so the remaining end is supplied by the germline J gene. Germline CDR1 SEHNR, CDR2 FQNEAQ (reference sequence). The CDR3 has 15 residues. The junction had 0 bases not matched to a gene; V was cut back by 1 base and J by 4 bases.

This clone came up many times. Read data end 3 residues before the CDR3 end; the end is taken from the germline J gene. The chain has TRBV19 and TRBJ1-5; D is unresolved. This CDR3 region has 13 residues. The ends were cut back, 3 bases at V and 6 bases at J, with 9 bases in the middle. Germline-derived CDR1 and CDR2 are LNHDA and SQIVND (reference sequence). The chain's CDR3 is CASSISGSQPQHF. CDR3 DNA (partial): TGTGCCAGTAGTATTTCAGGTTCTCAGCCC.

This clone occurred many times. The read is 3 residues too short to cover the CDR3 end, so that end is filled in from the germline J gene. The rearrangement links TRBV6-2 or TRBV6-3 to TRBJ1-1; D not resolved. The V gene's germline CDR1 is MNHEY and CDR2 SVGEGT. Trimming took 2 bases from V and 1 from J, leaving 8 bases between them. This CDR3 region has 14 residues. The DNA read from the CDR3 is TGTGCCAGCAGTTACAGCCCAGGGAACACTGAA. Protein: CASSYSPGNTE. In full, the CDR3 reads CASSYSPGNTEAFF.

This clone appeared many times. The read is 3 residues too short to cover the CDR3 end, so that end is filled in from the germline J gene. V gene TRBV2 combines with J gene TRBJ1-6; tentative D call: TRBD1 (5 bases). V shed 6 bases and J shed 10 bases, with 19 bases lying between them. Germline CDR1 reads SNHLY; CDR2 reads FYNNEI. The CDR3 covers 15 residues. CDR3 DNA (partial): TGTGCCAGCAGACGACCCGGCTCGGGGGTATCACCC. It encodes CASRRPGSGVSP. The full CDR3 protein is CASRRPGSGVSPLHF.

This clone occurred many times. The read gets to within 3 residues of the CDR3 end, and the germline J gene fills in the rest. The rearrangement uses TRBV19 and TRBJ2-7; the D gene is possibly TRBD1 (9 bases). Between the trimmed V and J ends, which lost 6 bases and 3 bases, there was a span of 18 bases. CDR3 length equals 15 residues. Germline V gene data show CDR1 as LNHDA and CDR2 as SQIVND (reference sequence). The CDR3 DNA, read in part, is TGTGCCAGTAGATCGGGGGGGACAGGGTACTACGAG. This encodes CASRSGGTGYYE. The complete CDR3 reads CASRSGGTGYYEQYF.

This clone was recorded many times. Sequencing ends 3 residues short of the CDR3 end; the germline J gene provides the rest. This sequence joins TRBV20-1 and TRBJ2-2, with 8 bases that match TRBD1. The J segment lost 5 bases and the V segment lost 5 bases, leaving 10 bases of the junction unmatched. The germline gives CDR1 DFQATT, CDR2 SNEGSKA (reference sequence). This CDR3 has 15 amino acids. The CDR3 here is CSAPYPRGPTGELFF. The DNA read from the CDR3 is TGCAGTGCTCCTTATCCCAGGGGGCCGACCGGGGAG.

The sample holds many counts of this clone. The read stops 3 residues short of the end of the CDR3; the missing end is completed from the germline J gene. This chain joins TRBV5-1 and TRBJ1-1; 10 nucleotides match TRBD1. After removal of 3 bases from V and 1 base from J, the junction contained 6 bases not matched to a gene. CDR1 and CDR2 (germline): SGHRS, YFSETQ. This CDR3 contains 16 residues. This chain's CDR3 is CASSYGTGAANTEAFF. The covered CDR3 bases are TGCGCCAGCAGCTATGGGACAGGGGCCGCGAACACTGAA.

This clone was picked up many times. The covered CDR3 bases are TGCGCCAGCAGCTTGGCCACGAGGGCTAGCGGGAGGATCGGGGTCGGCGGGGAG. Translating it yields CASSLATRASGRIGVGGE. The complete CDR3 reads CASSLATRASGRIGVGGELFF. The chain links TRBV5-1 to TRBJ2-2, with TRBD2 identical over 11 bases. The read ends 3 residues early relative to the CDR3; the germline J gene fills the gap. Trimming cost V 0 bases and J 7 bases; bases outside gene matches: 20. This CDR3 has 21 residues. Germline V gives CDR1 SGHRS, CDR2 YFSETQ.

This clone was counted at least ten times. The read falls 3 residues short of the CDR3 end, and the missing part is taken from the germline J gene. The chain combines TRBV5-1 with TRBJ2-2, with TRBD2 matching over 10 bases. The CDR3 consists of 14 residues. Germline V gives CDR1 SGHRS, CDR2 YFSETQ. Trimming at V came to 6 bases and at J to 6 bases, leaving 5 bases not matched to a gene. CDR3 residues: CASTLAGEPGELFF. CDR3 DNA (partial): TGCGCCAGCACTCTAGCGGGAGAACCCGGGGAG.

In this sample, this clone turned up many times. The CDR3 end is not reached by the read, which stops 3 residues before it; the germline J gene fills it in. This chain uses TRBV20-1 with TRBJ2-7, with 9 bases fitting TRBD2. The CDR3 consists of 16 residues. V trimming: 6 bases; J trimming: 3 bases; junction bases outside the gene matches: 15. Germline lookup yields CDR1 DFQATT and CDR2 SNEGSKA (reference sequence). The CDR3 reads CSALAKAGGTDYEQYF. The CDR3 DNA, read in part, is TGCAGTGCCCTGGCTAAGGCGGGAGGGACTGACTACGAG.

This clone was counted many times. Read sequence stops 3 residues before the CDR3 end, and the germline J gene provides the missing end. This rearrangement joins TRBV18 to TRBJ1-5; TRBD1 matches 7 bases. V was clipped by 1 base and J by 2 bases; unmatched bases: 5. CDR1 is KGHSH and CDR2 is LQKENI in the germline V gene. The length of the CDR3 is 16 residues. The CDR3 loop is CASSPLGQRGNQPQHF. CDR3 DNA, as far as it was read: TGTGCCAGCTCACCACTGGGACAGAGGGGCAATCAGCCC.

With regard to this clone: The read ends 3 residues early relative to the CDR3; the germline J gene fills the gap. The chain employs TRBV19 and TRBJ1-5; 9 bases line up with TRBD1. CDR1 is LNHDA and CDR2 is SQIVND in the germline V gene (reference sequence). Trimming cost V 4 bases and J 4 bases; bases outside gene matches: 8. The CDR3 is 16 amino acids. The covered CDR3 bases are TGTGCCAGTAGTAGGCGAGGACAGGGGAGTAATCAGCCC. It is translated as CASSRRGQGSNQP. The CDR3 reads in full as CASSRRGQGSNQPQHF.

Comment on this clone: The read terminates 3 residues ahead of where the CDR3 ends, so the germline J gene completes it. The J gene is TRBJ2-7, the V gene TRBV6-2 or TRBV6-3, with TRBD2 matching 11 bases. Germline lookup yields CDR1 MNHEY and CDR2 SVGEGT. CDR3 length equals 15 residues. Trimming removed 4 bases from V and 1 base from J; junction bases left unmatched: 3. The CDR3 sequence is CASSSPSGGSYEQYF. CDR3 bases read: TGTGCCAGCAGTTCCCCTAGCGGGGGGTCCTACGAG.

This clone was counted ten times or more. From the germline J gene comes the end of the CDR3, since the read stops 3 residues before it. This chain joins TRBV10-1 and TRBJ2-5; D uncertain. V lost 3 bases and J lost 1, with 9 bases in between. Germline-derived CDR1 and CDR2 are WNHNN and SYGVQD (reference sequence). The length of the CDR3 is 14 residues. Incomplete CDR3 DNA: TGCGCCAGCAGTGATCGGAGACTCCAAGAGACC. It yields the protein CASSDRRLQET. The CDR3 reads in full as CASSDRRLQETQYF.

This clone has at least ten counts. The read stops 3 residues short of the end of the CDR3; the missing end is completed from the germline J gene. The V gene is TRBV20-1, the J gene TRBJ2-1, with 12 bases identical to TRBD2. Germline CDR1 reads DFQATT; CDR2 reads SNEGSKA (reference sequence). The J segment lost 4 bases and the V segment lost 3 bases, leaving 4 bases of the junction unmatched. The CDR3 is 15 residues long. This chain's CDR3 is CSASPGTSGYNEQFF. The part of the CDR3 DNA that was read is TGCAGTGCTAGCCCCGGGACTAGCGGGTACAATGAG.

In this sample, this clone turned up many times. The read falls 3 residues short of the CDR3 end, and the missing part is taken from the germline J gene. The rearrangement joins TRBV6-2 or TRBV6-3 to TRBJ1-5, with a tentative D call TRBD1 (5 bases). Trimming cost V 5 bases and J 5 bases, with 19 bases left between them. Germline V gene lookup returns CDR1 MNHEY and CDR2 SVGEGT. There are 16 residues in the CDR3. The DNA read from the CDR3 is TGTGCCAGCAGTCCCATGAACCGGAGAGGGGATCAGCCC. Translation: CASSPMNRRGDQP. The entire CDR3 sequence reads CASSPMNRRGDQPQHF.

This clone was seen at least ten times. The CDR3 extends 3 residues past the end of the read, so its final part is completed from the germline J gene. The chain couples TRBV20-1 to TRBJ2-1; a possible D gene is TRBD2 (6 bases). Looked up from germline, CDR1 is DFQATT and CDR2 is SNEGSKA (reference sequence). The CDR3 consists of 15 residues. Trimming left V 1 base short and J 4 bases short, with 14 bases between. The CDR3 protein is CSARAGLARYNEQFF. The DNA read from the CDR3 is TGCAGTGCTAGAGCTGGTCTAGCGCGATACAATGAG.

This clone was found many times. Read coverage stops 3 residues before the CDR3 terminus; the germline J gene supplies the remainder. This chain joins TRBV18 and TRBJ1-4; D is undetermined. Germline V CDR1 and CDR2: KGHSH, LQKENI. V gave up 2 bases and J gave up 2 bases, with 3 bases separating them. The CDR3 is 13 amino acids. The sequenced CDR3 bases are TGTGCCAGCTCACCAAGGACTAATGAAAAA. This sequence encodes CASSPRTNEK. The full CDR3 is CASSPRTNEKLFF.

This clone was detected many times. With the read ending 3 residues before the CDR3 end, the germline J gene is used to fill in that end. The chain is built from TRBV20-1 and TRBJ1-1; no firm D call. CDR1 is DFQATT and CDR2 is SNEGSKA in the germline V gene (reference sequence). Between the trimmed V and J ends, which lost 4 bases and 2 bases, there was a span of 8 bases. The CDR3 runs to 12 residues. CDR3 DNA, as far as it was read: TGCAGTGCTAATAGGGCCAACACTGAA. Its translation: CSANRANTE. The CDR3 as a whole reads CSANRANTEAFF.

With respect to this clone: The CDR3 end falls 3 residues outside the read, so it is completed with the germline J gene. The V call is TRBV29-1, the J call TRBJ2-7, with 8 bases matching TRBD1. The CDR3 extends over 14 amino acids. J lost 6 bases, V lost 6 bases, and 13 bases had no gene match. CDR1 and CDR2 (germline): SQVTM, ANQGSEA. This CDR3 is CSVNTGGTRGEQYF. The sequenced part of the CDR3 DNA is TGCAGCGTCAACACAGGGGGTACAAGGGGCGAG.

This clone was seen repeatedly, ten times or more. The read ends 3 residues shy of where the CDR3 ends; the end is completed using the germline J gene. The chain joins TRBV10-1 to TRBJ2-2, with 10 positions matching TRBD2. V dropped 1 base and J dropped 3; count of bases not matched to a gene: 5. Germline V lookup: CDR1 WNHNN, CDR2 SYGVQD (reference sequence). The CDR3 is made up of 17 amino acids. CDR3: CASSEFGTSVDTGELFF. CDR3 DNA, as far as it was read: TGCGCCAGCAGTGAGTTTGGGACTAGCGTAGACACCGGGGAG.